This T cell receptor (beta chain) stems from a study of cytomegalovirus exposure and HLA in healthy donors. Findings of the study overall: Presence/absence results assume similar sequencing depth per donor, which may not hold.

At the time of sampling, donors were nominally healthy, though unrecorded immune exposures were likely. 60 Vbeta and 13 Jbeta primers were used in PCR. In the original analysis: Later reanalysis found 70 million to 95 million unique TCR beta chains, around 9.9 million of them shared. Assay used: immunoSEQ multiplex PCR; TCRdb lists only in-frame clones, some missing. The V and J calls and the clone size are those of that table, but D and trimming were determined from the DNA. The sample lists 85,000 to 120,000 clones, around 75% occurring once. Germline loops: CDR1 SGHRS, CDR2 YFSETQ. Trimming took 4 bases from V and 6 from J; bases not matched to a gene: 8. The CDR3 runs 16 residues. About this clone: Its antigen is undetermined.

This chain links TRBV5-1 with TRBJ1-6; 9 nucleotides line up with TRBD1. The receptor's source is a middle-aged man in good health and CMV-seronegative. The sample taken for sequencing was PBMCs. CDR3 DNA: TGCGCCAGCAGCAACCCACAGGGGGCCCCTAATTCACCCCTCCACTTT. Protein: CASSNPQGAPNSPLHF.